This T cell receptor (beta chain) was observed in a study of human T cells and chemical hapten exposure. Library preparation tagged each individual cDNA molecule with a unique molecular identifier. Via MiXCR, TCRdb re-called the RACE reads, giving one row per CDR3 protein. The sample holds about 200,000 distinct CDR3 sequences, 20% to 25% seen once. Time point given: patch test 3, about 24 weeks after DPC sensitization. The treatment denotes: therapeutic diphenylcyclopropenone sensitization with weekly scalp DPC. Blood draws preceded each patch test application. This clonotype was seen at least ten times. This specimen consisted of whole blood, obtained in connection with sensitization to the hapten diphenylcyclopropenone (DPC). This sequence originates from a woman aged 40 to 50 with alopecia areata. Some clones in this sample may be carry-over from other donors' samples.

CDR3 protein: CSVDLQGSGYTF. The DNA for the CDR3 is TGCAGCGTTGATCTCCAGGGGTCTGGCTACACCTTC. This chain joins TRBV29-1 and TRBJ1-2, with D perhaps TRBD1 (6 bases). Trimming cost V 3 bases and J 7 bases, with 12 bases left between them. This CDR3 comprises 12 residues. Germline V gives CDR1 SQVTM, CDR2 ANQGSEA.